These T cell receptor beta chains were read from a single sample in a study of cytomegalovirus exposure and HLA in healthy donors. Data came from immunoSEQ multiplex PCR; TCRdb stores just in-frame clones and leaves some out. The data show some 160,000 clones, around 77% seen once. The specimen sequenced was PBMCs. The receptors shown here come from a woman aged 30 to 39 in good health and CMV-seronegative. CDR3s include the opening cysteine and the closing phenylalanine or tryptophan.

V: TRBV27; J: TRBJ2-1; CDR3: CASSLLAGQGPVGDEQFF
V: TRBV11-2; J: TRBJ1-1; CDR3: CASSLERNTEAFF
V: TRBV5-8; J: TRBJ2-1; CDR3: CASSLSWAPDNEQFF
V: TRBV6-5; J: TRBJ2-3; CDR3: CASSYSETSTDTQYF
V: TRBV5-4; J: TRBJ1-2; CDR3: CASTRDSGYTF
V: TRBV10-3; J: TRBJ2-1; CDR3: CAKPRRTSGNNEQFF
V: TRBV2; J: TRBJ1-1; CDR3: CASSFRQFGGLAEAFF
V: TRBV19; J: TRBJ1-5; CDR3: CASSLSRDSRNHF
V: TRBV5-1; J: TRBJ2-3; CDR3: CASSLQGALGTDTQYF
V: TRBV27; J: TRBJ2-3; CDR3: CASSPILTGGDTQYF
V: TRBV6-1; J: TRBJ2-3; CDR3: CASSGTSGGAGSTDTQYF
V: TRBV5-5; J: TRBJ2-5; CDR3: CASSFSLALQETQYF
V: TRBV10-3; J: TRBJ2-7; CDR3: CAISDRVYEQYF
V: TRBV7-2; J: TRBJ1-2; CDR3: CASSSNRALSYGYTF
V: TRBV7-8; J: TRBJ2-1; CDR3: CASSSAGGAYNEQFF
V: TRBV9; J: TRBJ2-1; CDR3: CASSGTAWNEQFF
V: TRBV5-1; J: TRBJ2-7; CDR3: CASSLPSVTYEQYF
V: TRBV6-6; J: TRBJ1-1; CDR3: CASSYTGGGGTEAFF
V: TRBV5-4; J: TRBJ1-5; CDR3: CASSLGGGQPQHF
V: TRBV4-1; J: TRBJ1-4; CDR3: CASSHRQSTGTTEKLFF
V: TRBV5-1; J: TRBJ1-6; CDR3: CASSLQGAASYNSPLHF
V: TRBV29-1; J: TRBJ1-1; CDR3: CSVAGQSNMNTEAFF
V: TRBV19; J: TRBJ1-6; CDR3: CASNSLGSSYNSPLHF
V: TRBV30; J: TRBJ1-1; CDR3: CAWSVEAGVEASF
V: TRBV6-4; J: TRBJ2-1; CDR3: CASSVSFGTGGNEQFF
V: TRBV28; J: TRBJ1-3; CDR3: CASSLWDRGSGNTIYF
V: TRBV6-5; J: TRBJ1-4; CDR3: CASLPAGVEKLFF
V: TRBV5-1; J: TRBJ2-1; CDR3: CASSLVTSYNEQFF
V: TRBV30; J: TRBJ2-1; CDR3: CAWSPRGSPFF
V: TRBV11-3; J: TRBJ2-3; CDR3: CASSPGGAWDTDTQYF
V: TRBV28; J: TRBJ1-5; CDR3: CASNPGGSGQPQHF
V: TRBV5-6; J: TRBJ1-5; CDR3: CASSRALNQPQHF
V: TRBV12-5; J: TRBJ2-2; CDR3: CASGLGQGRAGELFF
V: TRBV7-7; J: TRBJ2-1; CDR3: CASSLGPSGEQFF
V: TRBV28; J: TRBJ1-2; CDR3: CASATGTHFYGYTF
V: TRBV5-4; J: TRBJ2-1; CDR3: CASSTLAGSYNEQFF
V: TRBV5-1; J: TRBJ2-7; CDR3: CASSMGQPYEQYF
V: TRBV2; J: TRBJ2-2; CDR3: CASYPGQLNTGELFF
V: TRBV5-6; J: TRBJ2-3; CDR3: CASSLTSGGRTDTQYF
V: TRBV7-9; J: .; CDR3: CASSSGWSEQYF
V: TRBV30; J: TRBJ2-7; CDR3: CAWSVGSGSYEQYF
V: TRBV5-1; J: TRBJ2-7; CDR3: CASALIASSYEQYF
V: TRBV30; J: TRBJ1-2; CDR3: CAWSVLDRNTYGYTF
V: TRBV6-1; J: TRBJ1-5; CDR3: CASSERGGGQPQHF
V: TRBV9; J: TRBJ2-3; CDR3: CASSKLATSTDTQYF
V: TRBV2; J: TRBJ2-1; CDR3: CASRIGGAYNEQFF
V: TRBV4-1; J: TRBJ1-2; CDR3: CASSWTSLWPYGYTF
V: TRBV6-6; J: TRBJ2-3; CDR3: CASRQTLNPSRDTQYF
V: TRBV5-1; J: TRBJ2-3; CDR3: CASSLLTEPSTDTQYF
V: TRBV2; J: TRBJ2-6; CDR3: CASRPRTESDVLTF
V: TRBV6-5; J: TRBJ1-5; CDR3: CASSYSPQENQPQHF
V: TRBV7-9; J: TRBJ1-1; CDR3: CASSYGPALEAFF
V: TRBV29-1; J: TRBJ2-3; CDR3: CSVVRRGVTDTQYF
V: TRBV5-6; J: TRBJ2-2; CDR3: CASSFFAGANTGELFF